This TCR beta chain was profiled in a study of blood T cell repertoires in COVID-19 (dated by TCRdb to about 2020). Background for the entire study: Samples from collaborators originated in the United States, Italy and Spain and spanned both the acute and convalescent phases of COVID-19. Deeply sampled blood TCRbeta repertoires from subjects exposed to, actively infected with, or recovered from COVID-19 were included in the dataset. Nearly every sample came with metadata listing a de-identified subject ID, COVID-19 status, age in years and sex. Samples came from the ongoing ImmuneRACE study (first 160 participants) plus 1,254 subjects from 6 global collaborators. The prospective study material was composed of cDNA or gDNA derived from T cells, B-cell-depleted T cells, or PBMCs. The repertoires were released in a freely available public database meant as a resource for research on the immune response to SARS-CoV-2. Where available, HLA class I and class II types were obtained from metadata supplied by the sample provider rather than from assay-based typing.

The immunoSEQ Assay, a bias-controlled multiplex PCR, was used to amplify TCRbeta CDR3 regions from genomic DNA. In the source study's methods: The number of nucleated cells in each sample was estimated by amplification of reference gene primers within the assay. To quantify the absolute abundance of each unique TCRbeta CDR3 rearrangement, sequence reads were collapsed and filtered. For each sample, productive Simpson clonality was calculated as the square root of Simpson's diversity index over productive rearrangements. Entries here come from immuneACCESS through TCRdb and include only in-frame sequences with V and J called. Some clones fail to appear in such tables; in the studies checked, an unresolved V gene covers under half of the shortfall, and the cause of the remainder is unknown. V and J calls and clone size are copied from that table; D and trimming were computed from the DNA. The sample table contains about 210,000 clones; only one count was recorded for 89% of them. The ten largest clonotypes hold more than 4.5% of the sample.

General findings and caveats noted by the study authors: The quantity of clinical and demographic metadata differed by source and by participant and was supplied without curation.

Collaborating institutions collected whole blood in K2EDTA tubes following their own protocols. For TCRbeta analysis, collaborator samples were shipped as frozen whole blood, as isolated PBMCs, or as DNA extracted from either sample type. A remark on this clone: Its specific antigen is unknown. The input lacks base qualities; no much larger clone sits a single base away.

CDR1 and CDR2 (LNHDA, SQIVND) derive from the germline V gene (reference sequence). The CDR3 covers 14 residues, taking in both the cysteine and the phenylalanine. Only CDR3 DNA remains: 42 bases, in frame from the first base. V is reduced by 6 bases and J by 3 bases, leaving a spacing of 14 bases between them. The chain is assembled from TRBV19 and TRBJ1-1, with TRBD1 tentatively as D gene (5 bases match). The sequenced sample consisted of peripheral blood. The sequence derives from a woman aged 40 to 50 with acute or convalescent COVID-19. This receptor has the CDR3 CASSPPDSHTEAFF. Read as DNA, the sequence is TGTGCCAGTAGCCCCCCCGACAGCCACACTGAAGCTTTCTTT.